Detailed here is one TCR beta chain. Germline CDR1 KGHSH, CDR2 LQKENI. V shed 6 bases and J 2 bases; nucleotides not matched to a gene: 5. The CDR3 runs to 14 residues. The data were obtained in a study of blood T cell repertoires in COVID-19. Whole-study context: COVID-19 samples, acute and convalescent, were from the United States, Italy and Spain. T cells, B-cell-depleted T cells, or PBMCs supplied cDNA or gDNA.

Study processing details: From reference gene primer amplification, estimates of nucleated cell counts were derived. The repertoire was sequenced with immunoSEQ multiplex PCR; TCRdb's copy has only in-frame clones and lacks some. V, J and clone size were drawn from that table, and D and trimming were deduced from the DNA. The data contain over 110,000 clones, 70% to 90% of them singletons. Source material: peripheral blood. The TCR sequence derives from a human donor in a cohort sampled during active COVID-19. J is TRBJ2-3 and V is TRBV18; 7 nucleotides align to TRBD2. CDR3 region: CASSRAGITDTQYF. In nucleotides, the CDR3 is TGTGCCAGCTCCCGAGCGGGGATCACAGATACGCAGTATTTT.